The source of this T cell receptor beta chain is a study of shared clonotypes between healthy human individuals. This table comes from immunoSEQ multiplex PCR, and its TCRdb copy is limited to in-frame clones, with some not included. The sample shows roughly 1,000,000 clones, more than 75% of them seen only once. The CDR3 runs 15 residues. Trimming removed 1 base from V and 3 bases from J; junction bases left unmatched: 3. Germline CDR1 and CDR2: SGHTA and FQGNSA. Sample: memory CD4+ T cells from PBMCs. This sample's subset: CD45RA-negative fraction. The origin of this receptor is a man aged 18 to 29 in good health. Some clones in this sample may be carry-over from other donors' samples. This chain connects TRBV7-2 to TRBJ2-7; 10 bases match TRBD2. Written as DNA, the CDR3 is TGTGCCAGCAGCTTAGTGATAGCGGGAGGCTACGAGCAGTACTTC. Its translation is CASSLVIAGGYEQYF. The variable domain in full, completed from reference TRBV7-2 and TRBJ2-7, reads GAGVSQSPSNKVTEKGKDVELRCDPISGHTALYWYRQSLGQGLEFLIYFQGNSAPDKSGLPSDRFSAERTGGSVSTLTIQRTQQEDSAVYLCASSLVIAGGYEQYFGPGTRLTVT.